The T cell receptor beta chain described here comes from a study of control samples from healthy donors and cancer patients. CDR1 LGHNA and CDR2 YSLEER come from the germline V gene. V shed 5 bases and J 2 bases; nucleotides not matched to a gene: 3. This CDR3 comprises 13 residues. Assay used: immunoSEQ multiplex PCR; TCRdb lists only in-frame clones, some missing. In the table there are approximately 150,000 clones, 80% to 95% of which are singletons. The receptor was isolated from a man younger than 35 in good health. This sequence joins TRBV4-3 and TRBJ2-7, with TRBD2 identical over 7 bases. Sequencing was performed on blood. The DNA of the CDR3 is TGCGCCAGCAGCGCTGGGGGGGCCTACGAGCAGTACTTC. Its translation: CASSAGGAYEQYF.